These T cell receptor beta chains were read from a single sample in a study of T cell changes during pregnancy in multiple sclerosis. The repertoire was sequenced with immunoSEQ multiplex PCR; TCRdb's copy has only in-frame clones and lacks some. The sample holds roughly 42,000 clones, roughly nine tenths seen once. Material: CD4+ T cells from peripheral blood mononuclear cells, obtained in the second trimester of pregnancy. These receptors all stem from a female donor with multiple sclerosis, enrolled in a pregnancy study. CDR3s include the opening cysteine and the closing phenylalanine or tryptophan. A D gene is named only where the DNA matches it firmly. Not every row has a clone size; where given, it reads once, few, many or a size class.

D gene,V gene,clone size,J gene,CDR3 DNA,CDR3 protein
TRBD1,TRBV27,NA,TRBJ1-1,TGTGCCAGCAGTTGGACAGGGGGCAGGACTGAAGCTTTCTTT,CASSWTGGRTEAFF
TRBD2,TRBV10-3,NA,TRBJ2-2,TGTGCCATCAGTGAGGGTAGCGGGAGGACCGGGGAGCTGTTTTTT,CAISEGSGRTGELFF
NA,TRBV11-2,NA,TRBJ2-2,TGTGCCAGCAGCTTAGCCGGGGTCGGCACCGGGGAGCTGTTTTTT,CASSLAGVGTGELFF
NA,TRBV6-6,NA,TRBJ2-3,TGTGCCAGCAGTTGGAGCCCCTCAGATACGCAGTATTTT,CASSWSPSDTQYF
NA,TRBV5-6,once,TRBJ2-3,TGTGCCAGCAGCCGCGGGCTAGATACGCAGTATTTT,CASSRGLDTQYF
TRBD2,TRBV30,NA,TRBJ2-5,TGTGCCGGGAGGGAGGGTGCGACCCAGTACTTC,CAGREGATQYF
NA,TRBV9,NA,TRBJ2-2,TGTGCCAGCAGCGTTTCGGGTCCGACCGGGGAGCTGTTTTTT,CASSVSGPTGELFF
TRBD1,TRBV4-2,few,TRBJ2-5,TGTGCCAGCAGCCAAGGTGCGGGACAGGGGGCGGAGACCCAGTACTTC,CASSQGAGQGAETQYF
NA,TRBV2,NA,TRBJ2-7,TGTGCCAGCAGTGATAACGGGATACACGAGCAGTACTTC,CASSDNGIHEQYF
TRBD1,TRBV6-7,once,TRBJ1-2,TGTGCCAGCAGTTCAGGGACAGTCTACTATGGCTACACCTTC,CASSSGTVYYGYTF
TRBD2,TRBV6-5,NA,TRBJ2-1,TGTGCCAGCACCGAACTAGCGAGCAATGAGCAGTTCTTC,CASTELASNEQFF
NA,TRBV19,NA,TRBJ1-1,TGTGCCAGTAGTATCATGGGCAGCCCCAACACTGAAGCTTTCTTT,CASSIMGSPNTEAFF
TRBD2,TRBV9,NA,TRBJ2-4,TGTGCCAGCAGCGTAGGGTTGGGACTAGCGGGAGGTAGGGCCAAAAACATTCAGTACTTC,CASSVGLGLAGGRAKNIQYF
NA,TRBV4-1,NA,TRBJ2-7,TGCGCCAGCAGCCAAGGCAGCTTGGGGCAGATCTACGAGCAGTACTTC,CASSQGSLGQIYEQYF
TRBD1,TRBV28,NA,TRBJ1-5,TGTGCCAGCAGTTCGTACGGGACAGGGGTCCATAGCAATCAGCCCCAGCATTTT,CASSSYGTGVHSNQPQHF
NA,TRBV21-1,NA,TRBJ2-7,TGTGCCAGCAGCAAAGGATACTGGGGCCGGGAGGGCACCTACGAGCAGTACTTC,CASSKGYWGREGTYEQYF
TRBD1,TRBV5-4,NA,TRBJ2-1,TGTGCCAGCAGCCGGCCTGACAGGGGATCCTACAATGAGCAGTTCTTC,CASSRPDRGSYNEQFF
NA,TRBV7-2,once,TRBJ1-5,TGTGCCAGCAGCCTAATCGGCAGGGTGGGGAATCAGCCCCAGCATTTT,CASSLIGRVGNQPQHF
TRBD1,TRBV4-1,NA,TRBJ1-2,TGCGCCAGCGCTCACAAACAAGGTTGGCAGGGGGCAAGTTCGGATGGCTACACCTTC,CASAHKQGWQGASSDGYTF
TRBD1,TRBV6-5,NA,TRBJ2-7,TGTGCCAGCAGTCAAAACCCGGGACAGGGCGACCTATTC,CASSQNPGQGDLF
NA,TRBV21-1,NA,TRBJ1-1,TGTGCCAGCAGCACCTGGACAGGCCCTGAAGCTTTCTTT,CASSTWTGPEAFF
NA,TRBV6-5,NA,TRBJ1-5,TGTGCCAGCAGTGTACAGGGCCGGAGCAATCAGCCCCAGCATTTT,CASSVQGRSNQPQHF
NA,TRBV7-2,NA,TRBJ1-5,TGTGCCAGCAGCCTGGACAGAAATAGCAATCAGCCCCAGCATTTT,CASSLDRNSNQPQHF
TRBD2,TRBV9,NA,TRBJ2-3,TGTGCCAGCAGCGGCCTAGCGGGCCTCGACACAGATACGCAGTATTTT,CASSGLAGLDTDTQYF
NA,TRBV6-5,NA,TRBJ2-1,TGTGCCAGCAGCCTCCATAGCGGACTTTACAATGAGCAGTTCTTC,CASSLHSGLYNEQFF
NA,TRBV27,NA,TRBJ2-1,TGTGCCAGCAGTTTTTACGGGGTAGGAGGTGGCAATGAGCAGTTCTTC,CASSFYGVGGGNEQFF
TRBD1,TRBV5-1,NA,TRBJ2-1,TGCGCCAGCAGCTTGGGGACAGGGGCTAATGAGCAGTTCTTC,CASSLGTGANEQFF
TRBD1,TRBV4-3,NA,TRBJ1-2,TGCGCCAGCAGCCAGACCCGGGACAGTGGCGGCTACACCTTC,CASSQTRDSGGYTF
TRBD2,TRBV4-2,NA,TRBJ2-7,TGTGCCAGCAGCCAAGACTCACTAGCGGGAGGGGACGAGCAGTACTTC,CASSQDSLAGGDEQYF
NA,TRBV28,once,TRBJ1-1,TGTGCCAGCAGTTTATGGGCGGAGGGGAACACTGAAGCTTTCTTT,CASSLWAEGNTEAFF
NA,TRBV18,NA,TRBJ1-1,TGTGCCAGCTCACCAAGTGCGACTGAAGCTTTCTTT,CASSPSATEAFF
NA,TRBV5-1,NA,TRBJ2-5,TGCGCCAGCCAGGGACAAGAGACCCAGTACTTC,CASQGQETQYF
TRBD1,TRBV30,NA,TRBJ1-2,TGTGCCTTTGACAGGGGTTACGGCTACACCTTC,CAFDRGYGYTF
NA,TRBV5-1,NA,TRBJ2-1,TGCGCCAGCAGCTTCAACGGGGAGGTCGAGCAGTTCTTC,CASSFNGEVEQFF
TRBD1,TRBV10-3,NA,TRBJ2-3,TGTGCCACCTTAGGCGGGACAGGGGATTTGATTAGCACAGATACGCAGTATTTT,CATLGGTGDLISTDTQYF
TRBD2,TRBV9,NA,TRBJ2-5,TGTGCCAGCAGCGTAGGTCCAGCGGGAACACAAGAGACCCAGTACTTC,CASSVGPAGTQETQYF
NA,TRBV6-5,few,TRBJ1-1,TGTGCCAGCAGTTTAGCACTGAGCGTAAACACTGAAGCTTTCTTT,CASSLALSVNTEAFF
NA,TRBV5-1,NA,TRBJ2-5,TGCGCCAGCAGCTCTACGAGTACAGGGAAAGAGACCCAGTACTTC,CASSSTSTGKETQYF
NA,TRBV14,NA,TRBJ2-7,TGTGCCAGCAGCCACGGCTACGAGCAGTACTTC,CASSHGYEQYF
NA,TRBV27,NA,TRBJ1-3,TGTGCCAGCAGTTCAGACAGGGGAAACACCATATATTTT,CASSSDRGNTIYF
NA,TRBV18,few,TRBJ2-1,TGTGCCAGCTCACTGGACAGTACGAAGGGCAATGAGCAGTTCTTC,CASSLDSTKGNEQFF
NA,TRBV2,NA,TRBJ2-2,TGTGCCAGCAGCCCCATCGGGGAGCTGTTTTTT,CASSPIGELFF
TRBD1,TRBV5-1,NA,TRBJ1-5,TGCGCCAGCAGCTTAGAACCGGGACAGGTGTATCAGCCCCAGCATTTT,CASSLEPGQVYQPQHF
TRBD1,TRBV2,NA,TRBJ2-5,TGTGCCAGCAGTGCGAACCCTGGACAGGGACAAGAGACCCAGTACTTC,CASSANPGQGQETQYF
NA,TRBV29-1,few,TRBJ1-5,TGCAGCGTTGGCCAGGGTGGTGATCAGCCCCAGCATTTT,CSVGQGGDQPQHF
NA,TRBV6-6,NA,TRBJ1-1,TGTGCCAGCACCCCTAGAACTGAAGCTTTCTTT,CASTPRTEAFF
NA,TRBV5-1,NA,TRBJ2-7,TGCGCCAGCAGCCCCGGCGGTGAGGGAAGGCAGTACTTC,CASSPGGEGRQYF